These 18 T cell receptor beta chains came from one sample sequenced in a study of OX40 agonist ivuxolimab in advanced cancers. The repertoire was sequenced with immunoSEQ multiplex PCR; TCRdb's copy has only in-frame clones and lacks some. The repertoire holds roughly 56,000 clones, with more than 75% as singletons. The specimen comprised CD4+ or CD8+ T cells sorted from blood, sampled in a trial of the OX40 agonist ivuxolimab. The receptors come from an adult with an advanced solid tumor such as melanoma, head and neck, liver or kidney cancer.

This sequence joins TRBV28 and TRBJ1-2; 10 bases match TRBD1. From germline, CDR1 is MDHEN and CDR2 SYDVKM. Trimming took 5 bases from V and 13 from J; bases not matched to a gene: 13. CDR3 length: 14 residues. In DNA form, the CDR3 reads TGTGCCAGCAGTGTAACCGGGACAGGGGCCCTTTTCACCTTC. This codes for CASSVTGTGALFTF.

The CDR3 DNA follows: TGTGCCAGCAGTTGGGGGCCTGCCCCTCGGGGAGAGCAGTACTTC. As protein: CASSWGPAPRGEQYF. The V call is TRBV7-2, the J call TRBJ2-7; a weak D match, TRBD1 (6 bases). CDR1 is SGHTA, CDR2 FQGNSA, per germline. V lost 6 bases, J lost 7 bases, and 22 bases lay in between. This CDR3 contains 15 residues.

In this sample, this clone turned up once. This sequence joins TRBV5-1 and TRBJ1-3; the D gene is possibly TRBD1 (6 bases). CDR1 and CDR2 (germline): SGHRS, YFSETQ. The CDR3 runs 16 residues. Deletions cut 4 bases from V and 0 bases from J, with 14 bases between. The CDR3 spells CASSNSPGDSGNTIYF. CDR3 nucleotide sequence: TGCGCCAGCAGCAACAGTCCAGGGGACTCTGGAAACACCATATATTTT.

This chain joins TRBV11-2 and TRBJ1-3, with D tentatively TRBD1 (6 bases). Trimming left V 3 bases short and J 0 bases short, with 12 bases between. The CDR3 is 16 residues long. Germline V gives CDR1 SGHAT, CDR2 FQNNGV. The CDR3 region is CASSFGGRSSGNTIYF. In DNA form, the CDR3 reads TGTGCCAGCAGCTTTGGGGGCAGAAGCTCTGGAAACACCATATATTTT.

The chain links TRBV7-8 to TRBJ2-1, with 10 bases fitting TRBD2. The CDR3 is made up of 15 amino acids. After removal of 3 bases from V and 7 bases from J, the junction contained 6 bases not matched to a gene. Germline-derived CDR1 and CDR2 are SGHVS and FQNEAQ. Here the CDR3 DNA reads TGTGCCAGCAGCTTCACTAGCGGGGTTTGGAATGAGCAGTTCTTC. This translates into CASSFTSGVWNEQFF. The full variable domain, with the rest looked up from reference TRBV7-8 and TRBJ2-1, is GAGVSQSPRYKVAKRGQDVALRCDPISGHVSLFWYQQALGQGPEFLTYFQNEAQLDKSGLPSDRFFAERPEGSVSTLKIQRTQQEDSAVYLCASSFTSGVWNEQFFGPGTRLTVL.

Points on this clone: The same CDR3 can be traced to other DNA sequences in this sample. V is TRBV18 and J is TRBJ1-1; D remains unclear. The V gene's germline CDR1 is KGHSH and CDR2 LQKENI. The CDR3 spans 13 residues. Deletions cut 6 bases from V and 1 base from J, with 9 bases between. The DNA for the CDR3 is TGTGCCAGCTCTCCCGGACGGAACACTGAAGCTTTCTTT. Protein product: CASSPGRNTEAFF.

The genes are TRBV6-6 and TRBJ1-1; a weak D match, TRBD1 (6 bases). Trimming took off 7 bases at V and 0 bases at J, with 12 bases between the two ends. In germline, CDR1 is MNHNY, CDR2 SVGAGI (reference sequence). This CDR3 has 14 amino acids. CDR3 protein: CASIPQGMNTEAFF. In nucleotides, the CDR3 is TGTGCCAGCATTCCTCAGGGGATGAACACTGAAGCTTTCTTT.

In this sample, this clone turned up once. At one end, the junction sequence differs from germline, possibly due to a read error. V is TRBV7-7 and J is TRBJ1-1, with D unresolved. Germline V gene lookup returns CDR1 SSHAT and CDR2 FNYEAQ (reference sequence). This CDR3 comprises 13 residues. CDR3 amino acids: CASSFQRNTEAFF. The CDR3 nucleotides are TGTGCTAGCAGCTTCCAGAGGAACACTGAAGCTTTCTTT.

The chain uses TRBV19 and TRBJ1-2; D uncertain. Trimming left V 7 bases short and J 2 bases short, with 11 bases between. CDR3 length equals 13 residues. Germline assignment: CDR1 LNHDA and CDR2 SQIVND (reference sequence). The CDR3 sequence: CASTTTGNYGYTF. In nucleotides, the CDR3 is TGTGCCAGTACTACGACGGGCAACTATGGCTACACCTTC. Full variable domain (remainder filled in from reference TRBV19 and TRBJ1-2): DGGITQSPKYLFRKEGQNVTLSCEQNLNHDAMYWYRQDPGQGLRLIYYSQIVNDFQKGDIAEGYSVSREKKESFPLTVTSAQKNPTAFYLCASTTTGNYGYTFGSGTRLTVV.

This rearrangement joins TRBV5-1 to TRBJ1-1; 9 bases are shared with TRBD1. CDR3 length: 14 amino acids. With V trimmed by 2 bases and J by 1 base, 0 bases remained unmatched. Germline V gene sequence: CDR1 SGHRS, CDR2 YFSETQ. The CDR3 nucleotides are TGCGCCAGCAGCTTACAGGGGGCGAACACTGAAGCTTTCTTT. Its translation is CASSLQGANTEAFF.

The rearrangement joins TRBV5-1 to TRBJ2-2, with 8 bases identical to TRBD1. This CDR3 has 19 amino acids. V was clipped by 2 bases and J by 0 bases; unmatched bases: 12. Germline V CDR1 and CDR2: SGHRS, YFSETQ. The CDR3 region has the DNA TGCGCCAGCAGCTTTGATCGGGTCGGACAGGGATCGAACACCGGGGAGCTGTTTTTT. Its protein is CASSFDRVGQGSNTGELFF.

This clone has a single count. This chain joins TRBV7-2 and TRBJ2-7; 11 nucleotides agree with TRBD1. CDR3 size: 14 residues. The germline gives CDR1 SGHTA, CDR2 FQGNSA. The V segment lost 4 bases and the J segment 2 bases; nucleotides outside the gene matches: 1. CDR3 in DNA: TGTGCCAGCAGCTGGGGACAGGGGGCCTACGAGCAGTACTTC. Residues: CASSWGQGAYEQYF. The variable domain in full, completed from reference TRBV7-2 and TRBJ2-7, reads GAGVSQSPSNKVTEKGKDVELRCDPISGHTALYWYRQSLGQGLEFLIYFQGNSAPDKSGLPSDRFSAERTGGSVSTLTIQRTQQEDSAVYLCASSWGQGAYEQYFGPGTRLTVT.

The genes are TRBV19 and TRBJ1-5, with TRBD1 matching 11 bases. V dropped 9 bases and J dropped 2; count of bases not matched to a gene: 3. This CDR3 region has 14 residues. Germline lookup yields CDR1 LNHDA and CDR2 SQIVND (reference sequence). CDR3 region: CASGTGGGNQPQHF. As DNA, the CDR3 is TGTGCCAGCGGGACAGGGGGTGGCAATCAGCCCCAGCATTTT.

Only a few counts were recorded for this clone. The chain links TRBV5-4 to TRBJ1-1; 7 bases map to TRBD1. The CDR3 runs to 14 residues. Trimming at V came to 0 bases and at J to 4 bases, leaving 3 bases not matched to a gene. Germline assignment: CDR1 SGHNT and CDR2 YYREEE (reference sequence). The chain's CDR3 is CASSLEGGSTEAFF. The CDR3 coding sequence is TGTGCCAGCAGCTTGGAAGGGGGCAGCACTGAAGCTTTCTTT. Full variable domain (missing parts from reference TRBV5-4 and TRBJ1-1): ETGVTQSPTHLIKTRGQQVTLRCSSQSGHNTVSWYQQALGQGPQFIFQYYREEENGRGNFPPRFSGLQFPNYSSELNVNALELDDSALYLCASSLEGGSTEAFFGQGTRLTVV.

The rearrangement uses TRBV11-3 and TRBJ2-1, with 12 nucleotides matching TRBD1. Germline CDR1 and CDR2: SGHNT and YENEEA. The CDR3 runs 15 residues. The V gene end was trimmed by 5 bases and the J gene end by 7 bases; junction bases not matched to a gene: 6. CDR3 nucleotide sequence: TGTGCCAGCAGCCCCGGGACAGGGGGCTATAATGAGCAGTTCTTC. It codes for CASSPGTGGYNEQFF.

The chain employs TRBV5-1 and TRBJ2-2; 8 nucleotides line up with TRBD1. From germline, CDR1 is SGHRS and CDR2 YFSETQ. J gave up 3 bases and V 4 bases, and 5 bases lay outside the gene matches. The CDR3 is made up of 15 amino acids. CDR3 residues: CASSVGQVDTGELFF. CDR3 in DNA: TGCGCCAGCAGCGTGGGACAGGTAGACACCGGGGAGCTGTTTTTT.

The J gene is TRBJ1-4, the V gene TRBV5-4, with 8 positions matching TRBD1. Trimming took 1 base from V and 7 from J; bases not matched to a gene: 6. In germline, CDR1 is SGHNT, CDR2 YYREEE (reference sequence). CDR3 size: 15 residues. CDR3 nucleotide sequence: TGTGCCAGCAGCTTGTCAGGCAGGGGGCGTGAAAAACTGTTTTTT. It yields the protein CASSLSGRGREKLFF.

The gene calls are TRBV9 and TRBJ1-1, with 9 bases lining up with TRBD1. V was clipped by 4 bases and J by 3 bases; unmatched bases: 4. This CDR3 spans 14 amino acids. In germline, CDR1 is SGDLS, CDR2 YYNGEE. The CDR3 bases are TGTGCCAGCAGCTTTCGGACAGGGGACACTGAAGCTTTCTTT. This sequence encodes CASSFRTGDTEAFF.